This is a list of T cell receptor beta chains from one sample in a study of blood T cell repertoires in COVID-19. The protocol was immunoSEQ multiplex PCR, while the TCRdb copy is restricted to in-frame clones and leaves out a portion. This sample yields 65,000 to 85,000 clones, of which around 90% are seen a single time; 11% belongs to the top ten. Sequenced input: peripheral blood. Every receptor here comes from a woman aged 18 to 35 with acute or convalescent COVID-19. The conserved cysteine and the conserved F or W are not part of the CDR3 here. Size is stated for part of the rows, as once, few or many counts, or as a class when the clone is expanded.

V	J	size	CDR3
TRBV6-6	TRBJ2-4	NA	ASSGTGTKNIQY
TRBV5-6	TRBJ1-2	NA	ASSLPRGPGYGYT
TRBV28	TRBJ1-6	few	ASSTHPGQSNSPLH
TRBV5-1	TRBJ2-3	NA	ASSLERGTDTQY
TRBV29-1	TRBJ2-3	NA	SVMTSTDTQY
TRBV21-1	TRBJ1-5	once	ASKTDRGVSNQPQH
TRBV14	TRBJ2-7	once	ASSPSYEQY
TRBV18	TRBJ1-6	NA	ASSPGPGKNSPLH
TRBV5-8	TRBJ1-1	NA	ASSLSGFARAF
TRBV2	TRBJ1-1	NA	ASRDSMNTEAF
TRBV5-6	TRBJ1-2	NA	ASSPTGTGGHGYT
TRBV3-1/TRBV3-2	TRBJ2-1	NA	ASSQGRHGGEQF
TRBV3-1/TRBV3-2	TRBJ2-7	NA	ASSQDGQGSYEQY
TRBV20-1	TRBJ2-1	NA	SASGLALNEQF
TRBV28	TRBJ2-7	NA	ASSQQGPPDYEQY
TRBV7-9	TRBJ2-3	NA	ASSRLEFTDTQY
TRBV4-1	TRBJ2-1	NA	ASSQEGQTYNEQF
TRBV5-6	TRBJ2-2	NA	ASSSVGQGTGELF
TRBV28	TRBJ2-1	NA	ASRLPLGGLADSPQF
TRBV6-6	TRBJ1-6	NA	ASGTGVFSPLH
TRBV2	TRBJ1-6	few	ASRATGANSPLH
TRBV30	TRBJ1-5	NA	AWSTTGNQPQH
TRBV5-6	TRBJ2-5	few	ASSRGETQY
TRBV12-3/TRBV12-4	TRBJ1-5	NA	ASSYPEGDQH
TRBV4-1	TRBJ1-5	NA	ASSPSPPRLRGPQH
TRBV7-9	TRBJ2-1	NA	ASSPMGGRYNEQF
TRBV7-9	TRBJ2-1	NA	ASSLDYTGNEQF
TRBV7-2	TRBJ2-1	NA	ASSQQGRGYNEQF
TRBV2	TRBJ1-1	NA	ASSDSGAF
TRBV5-5	TRBJ1-6	few	ASSPGTGSIISYNSPLH
TRBV3-1/TRBV3-2	TRBJ2-5	NA	ASSHTSGAIETQY
TRBV3-1/TRBV3-2	TRBJ2-7	NA	ASSRDSATYEQY
TRBV13	TRBJ2-1	NA	ASSLRGGRLYNEQF
TRBV5-4	TRBJ1-6	once	ASSLFNIRGSPLH
TRBV4-1	TRBJ2-7	NA	ASSQEPFGQGKQY
TRBV9	TRBJ1-1	once	ASSQGIAMNTEAF
TRBV5-1	TRBJ2-7	NA	ASSVRDRAGEQY
TRBV30	TRBJ2-1	NA	AWSRGLAEPLNEQF
TRBV19	TRBJ2-6	NA	ASSDRGSGANVLT
TRBV9	TRBJ1-1	NA	ASSVDSDPNTEAF